A single sample is the source of the 32 T cell receptor beta chains below, sequenced in a study of CD8+CD57+ T cells in acquired aplastic anemia. Patients sequenced had flow cytometry evidence of CD8+CD57+ cell expansion. TCR beta VDJ and CDR3 profiles were obtained from a genomic DNA template. A single record per CDR3 protein comes from TCRdb applying MiXCR to the reads. The sample records fewer than 250,000 distinct CDR3 sequences, roughly half being singletons. The material sequenced was sorted CD4+, CD8+, or CD8+CD57+ T cells (not recorded which) from PBMCs. All receptors derive from a human donor with aplastic anemia.

The chain is built from TRBV20-1 and TRBJ2-7; 9 bases are shared with TRBD2. The CDR3 length is 13 residues. Germline V lookup: CDR1 DFQATT, CDR2 SNEGSKA (reference sequence). V was pared by 5 bases and J by 3 bases, with 5 bases of the junction left unmatched. CDR3 bases: TGCAGTGCTCCACCGCGGGGGGGCTACGAGCAGTACTTC. This translates into CSAPPRGGYEQYF.

The rearrangement joins TRBV25-1 to TRBJ2-7; D is perhaps TRBD2 (5 bases). The V and J ends lost 2 bases and 4 bases respectively, with 15 bases between them. Germline V gene sequence: CDR1 MGHDK, CDR2 SYGVNS. The CDR3 is 15 residues long. DNA of the CDR3: TGTGCCAGCAGTGAAATAGACGGACTCCAATACGAGCAGTACTTC. Residues: CASSEIDGLQYEQYF.

This clonotype appeared a single time. V and J are TRBV7-9 and TRBJ2-2, with TRBD1 as a possible D gene (7 bases). The germline CDR1 and CDR2 sequences are SEHNR and FQNEAQ (reference sequence). V dropped 0 bases and J dropped 3 bases, with 17 bases sitting between them. The CDR3 sequence is 18 residues long. The CDR3 reads CASSLARGLDRDTGELFF. The CDR3 bases are TGTGCCAGCAGCTTAGCCCGGGGACTCGACAGGGACACCGGGGAGCTGTTTTTT.

The rearrangement uses TRBV29-1 and TRBJ2-1, with 8 bases aligning to TRBD1. J was trimmed by 6 bases and V by 4 bases; bases with no gene match: 8. Per the germline V gene, CDR1 is SQVTM and CDR2 is ANQGSEA. This CDR3 has 14 residues. DNA for the CDR3: TGCAGCGTTGTCGGACAGGGTACGCTCAATGAGCAGTTCTTC. It encodes CSVVGQGTLNEQFF.

This clonotype was seen only a few times. The rearrangement links TRBV2 to TRBJ1-6, with D possibly TRBD1 on 5 matching bases. The CDR3 loop spans 14 amino acids. Deletions cut 7 bases from V and 5 bases from J, with 12 bases between. Germline CDR1 is SNHLY and CDR2 is FYNNEI. The CDR3 reads CASTGHANNSPLHF. The CDR3 DNA reads TGTGCCAGCACCGGACACGCAAATAATTCACCCCTCCACTTT.

This clonotype was recorded a few times. V usage is TRBV9 and J usage is TRBJ2-7; no clear D gene. Trimming pared 4 bases from V and 3 bases from J, leaving 14 bases between. This CDR3 has 14 residues. Germline V gene lookup returns CDR1 SGDLS and CDR2 YYNGEE. As DNA, the CDR3 is TGTGCCAGCAGCCAAGTAGGGTTCTACTACGAGCAGTACTTC. It translates to CASSQVGFYYEQYF.

In its sample, this clonotype was seen many times. J is TRBJ1-1 and V is TRBV19; D remains unclear. The V and J ends lost 9 bases and 4 bases respectively, with 9 bases between them. The length of the CDR3 is 11 residues. Germline V gene lookup returns CDR1 LNHDA and CDR2 SQIVND (reference sequence). DNA for the CDR3: TGTGCCAGCCGTTCTGTCACTGAAGCTTTCTTT. This encodes CASRSVTEAFF.

The J gene is TRBJ2-7, the V gene TRBV27; D may be TRBD2 (6 bases). The V end lost 6 bases, the J end lost 4 bases, and 25 bases lay between the germline ends. Germline values: CDR1 MNHEY, CDR2 SMNVEV (reference sequence). This CDR3 comprises 17 residues. The CDR3 coding sequence is TGTGCCAGCAGCCATGATCCTGGGGCGGGGTCATCTTACGAGCAGTACTTC. This encodes CASSHDPGAGSSYEQYF.

There are many counts of this clonotype. The V gene is TRBV7-3, the J gene TRBJ2-1, with 7 bases that match TRBD1. The trim removed 0 bases at V and 7 bases at J, leaving 12 bases unmatched. Germline loops: CDR1 SGHTA, CDR2 FQGTGA. The CDR3 is 17 amino acids. Here the CDR3 DNA reads TGTGCCAGCAGCTTAACCTGGGCCAGGGGGTTGGGGAATGAGCAGTTCTTC. Translated: CASSLTWARGLGNEQFF.

This clonotype was picked up many times. The rearrangement uses TRBV9 and TRBJ2-7; tentatively, D is TRBD1 (6 bases). This CDR3 has 14 amino acids. Germline V gene data show CDR1 as SGDLS and CDR2 as YYNGEE. V lost 4 bases, J lost 1 base, and 12 bases lay in between. DNA of the CDR3: TGTGCCAGCAGCCCCTCGGACAGTTCCTACGAGCAGTACTTC. Translated: CASSPSDSSYEQYF.

This clonotype was detected ten times or more. V gene TRBV24-1 combines with J gene TRBJ2-2; D is undetermined. The CDR3 consists of 13 residues. The V gene lost 6 bases and the J gene lost 7 bases, with 11 bases spanning the gap. The germline CDR1 and CDR2 sequences are KGHDR and SFDVKD. The CDR3 DNA sequence: TGTGCCACCAGTCCCATAGGTGGCGGGGAGCTGTTTTTT. This translates into CATSPIGGGELFF.

The chain employs TRBV19 and TRBJ2-7; 7 nucleotides match TRBD1. CDR3 size: 13 residues. The V gene end was trimmed by 5 bases and the J gene end by 5 bases; junction bases not matched to a gene: 6. Looked up from germline, CDR1 is LNHDA and CDR2 is SQIVND (reference sequence). The CDR3, as DNA: TGTGCCAGTAGTGCATCAGGGGGTCACGAGCAGTACTTC. Translating it yields CASSASGGHEQYF.

This clonotype was seen repeatedly, ten times or more. The chain has TRBV6-2 or TRBV6-3 and TRBJ2-1; unclear D gene. CDR1 is MNHEY and CDR2 is SVGEGT in the germline V gene. The CDR3 length is 11 residues. Trimming left V 2 bases short and J 7 bases short, with 3 bases between. As DNA, the CDR3 is TGTGCCAGCAGTTACCGAAATGAGCAGTTCTTC. Its translation is CASSYRNEQFF.

CDR3 sequence reads: CASSIGTSTDTQYF. The CDR3 nucleotides are TGTGCCAGCAGCATCGGAACTAGCACAGATACGCAGTATTTT. This chain links TRBV27 with TRBJ2-3; D gene ambiguous. The CDR3 loop spans 14 amino acids. The V and J ends lost 6 bases and 0 bases respectively, with 10 bases between them. The germline gives CDR1 MNHEY, CDR2 SMNVEV (reference sequence).

This clonotype was counted ten times or more. V and J are TRBV7-3 and TRBJ2-3; 7 nucleotides agree with TRBD1. Per germline, CDR1 SGHTA and CDR2 FQGTGA. The CDR3 sequence is 17 residues long. V trimming: 3 bases; J trimming: 1 base; junction bases outside the gene matches: 10. CDR3 loop: CASSLTLTGPGTDTQYF. CDR3 coding DNA: TGTGCCAGCAGCTTGACTCTGACAGGGCCCGGCACAGATACGCAGTATTTT.

The rearrangement uses TRBV2 and TRBJ1-2, with D perhaps TRBD1 (6 bases). Germline lookup yields CDR1 SNHLY and CDR2 FYNNEI. This CDR3 is built from 14 residues. Between the trimmed V and J ends, which lost 4 bases and 4 bases, there was a span of 13 bases. The CDR3 reads CASSVAGHPYGYTF. CDR3 bases: TGTGCCAGCAGTGTCGCGGGACACCCCTATGGCTACACCTTC.

The chain employs TRBV12-3 or TRBV12-4 and TRBJ1-2, with 7 bases that match TRBD1. After removal of 5 bases from V and 6 bases from J, the junction contained 9 bases not matched to a gene. The CDR3 consists of 14 residues. Here the CDR3 DNA reads TGTGCCAGCAGTCCGGAGACAGGGAGCGATGGCTACACCTTC. It codes for CASSPETGSDGYTF.

V gene TRBV28 combines with J gene TRBJ2-7; the match to TRBD2 covers 14 bases. Germline lookup yields CDR1 MDHEN and CDR2 SYDVKM. V was pared by 2 bases and J by 2 bases, with 11 bases of the junction left unmatched. This CDR3 spans 19 amino acids. CDR3 amino acids: CASSLPARTSGRPPYEQYF. The CDR3 DNA follows: TGTGCCAGCAGTTTACCCGCAAGGACTAGCGGGAGGCCTCCCTACGAGCAGTACTTC.

The chain recombines TRBV27 with TRBJ1-1; D not resolved. CDR3 length equals 14 residues. The germline V and J ends were trimmed by 3 bases and 1 base, with 9 bases remaining between them. CDR1 is MNHEY and CDR2 is SMNVEV in the germline V gene (reference sequence). This chain's CDR3 is CASSFSFPNTEAFF. The CDR3 region has the DNA TGTGCCAGCAGTTTTTCCTTTCCGAACACTGAAGCTTTCTTT.

V usage is TRBV29-1 and J usage is TRBJ1-1; the D is unclear. The CDR3 extends over 11 amino acids. Germline V gene lookup returns CDR1 SQVTM and CDR2 ANQGSEA. V shed 6 bases and J shed 6 bases, with 11 bases lying between them. CDR3 protein: CSVAWSAEAFF. The CDR3 DNA is TGCAGCGTAGCGTGGTCGGCTGAAGCTTTCTTT. The full variable domain, in which reference TRBV29-1 and TRBJ1-1 provide the parts outside the CDR3, is SAVISQKPSRDICQRGTSLTIQCQVDSQVTMMFWYRQQPGQSLTLIATANQGSEATYESGFVIDKFPISRPNLTFSTLTVSNMSPEDSSIYLCSVAWSAEAFFGQGTRLTVV.

This clonotype appeared many times. This chain uses TRBV7-9 with TRBJ2-7, with a tentative D call TRBD1 (5 bases). This CDR3 comprises 13 residues. Germline V gene data show CDR1 as SEHNR and CDR2 as FQNEAQ (reference sequence). V shed 5 bases and J shed 3 bases, with 11 bases lying between them. The CDR3 DNA is TGTGCCAGCAGCCATACAGGATACTACGAGCAGTACTTC. Translation: CASSHTGYYEQYF.

The chain recombines TRBV30 with TRBJ1-2, with D hard to call. Germline CDR1 reads GTSNPN; CDR2 reads SVGIG (reference sequence). The V end lost 4 bases, the J end lost 8 bases, and 11 bases lay between the germline ends. The CDR3 totals 11 residues. CDR3 loop: CAWIELPGYTF. CDR3 DNA: TGTGCCTGGATAGAACTACCGGGCTACACCTTC.

This clonotype was seen a single time. This chain uses TRBV4-3 with TRBJ2-7, with TRBD1 identical over 10 bases. Trimming at V came to 3 bases and at J to 7 bases, leaving 6 bases not matched to a gene. Per germline, CDR1 LGHNA and CDR2 YSLEER. The CDR3 extends over 14 amino acids. For the CDR3, the DNA is TGCGCCAGCAGCCATGAAAGGACAGGGGGTGAGCAGTACTTC. Translation gives CASSHERTGGEQYF.

The V gene is TRBV27, the J gene TRBJ2-7, with D possibly TRBD2 on 6 matching bases. CDR1 and CDR2 (germline): MNHEY, SMNVEV (reference sequence). V lost 1 base to trimming and J lost 7 bases, with 14 bases between them. The CDR3 contains 14 residues. CDR3 amino acids: CASSLWDWTNEQYF. In nucleotides, the CDR3 is TGTGCCAGCAGTTTATGGGACTGGACCAATGAGCAGTACTTC.

V gene TRBV25-1 combines with J gene TRBJ1-1, with TRBD1 as a possible D gene (5 bases). This CDR3 is 15 amino acids long. CDR1 MGHDK and CDR2 SYGVNS come from the germline V gene. Trimming shortened V by 1 base and J by 1 base, and 10 bases separated the two germline ends. The CDR3 reads CASSEFTGQNTEAFF. As DNA, the CDR3 is TGTGCCAGCAGTGAATTCACAGGCCAGAACACTGAAGCTTTCTTT.

This clonotype was detected a few times. This chain connects TRBV27 to TRBJ2-1, with D unclear. CDR1 MNHEY and CDR2 SMNVEV come from the germline V gene (reference sequence). V lost 4 bases, J lost 5 bases, and 6 bases lay in between. The CDR3 contains 12 residues. CDR3 region: CASSSRNNEQFF. CDR3 sequence (DNA): TGTGCCAGCAGTTCTAGAAACAATGAGCAGTTCTTC.

This clonotype has only a few counts. This chain uses TRBV7-3 with TRBJ2-1, with 7 nucleotides matching TRBD1. CDR1 is SGHTA and CDR2 is FQGTGA in the germline V gene. The CDR3 covers 13 residues. V shed 5 bases and J 6 bases; nucleotides not matched to a gene: 4. The CDR3: CASSRDRSNEQFF. The CDR3, as DNA: TGTGCCAGCAGCCGGGACAGATCCAATGAGCAGTTCTTC.

This chain joins TRBV20-1 and TRBJ1-2, with D hard to call. Deletions cut 7 bases from V and 9 bases from J, with 18 bases between. CDR3 length: 12 residues. Germline V gene data show CDR1 as DFQATT and CDR2 as SNEGSKA (reference sequence). The CDR3 protein is CSVPTLQDSYTF. The CDR3 nucleotides are TGCAGTGTTCCGACCCTCCAGGATAGCTACACCTTC.

The sample holds many counts of this clonotype. This chain links TRBV15 with TRBJ2-2; 7 bases are shared with TRBD2. V shed 8 bases and J 6 bases; nucleotides not matched to a gene: 0. Germline V gene lookup returns CDR1 LNHNV and CDR2 YYDKDF (reference sequence). The CDR3 is 11 amino acids. This CDR3 reads CATREAGELFF. For the CDR3, the DNA is TGTGCCACCCGGGAGGCCGGGGAGCTGTTTTTT. The whole variable domain, filled in from reference TRBV15 and TRBJ2-2, reads DAMVIQNPRYQVTQFGKPVTLSCSQTLNHNVMYWYQQKSSQAPKLLFHYYDKDFNNEADTPDNFQSRRPNTSFCFLDIRSPGLGDTAMYLCATREAGELFFGEGSRLTVL.

This clonotype was seen repeatedly, ten times or more. The V and J genes are TRBV5-1 and TRBJ2-1; D may correspond to TRBD1 or TRBD2 (5 bases each). CDR1 SGHRS and CDR2 YFSETQ come from the germline V gene. The CDR3 is made up of 16 amino acids. V lost 0 bases and J lost 0, with 10 bases in between. The CDR3 reads CASSLDRGSSYNEQFF. The CDR3, as DNA: TGCGCCAGCAGCTTGGACCGGGGCAGCTCCTACAATGAGCAGTTCTTC. The complete variable domain, with remaining parts taken from reference TRBV5-1 and TRBJ2-1, reads KAGVTQTPRYLIKTRGQQVTLSCSPISGHRSVSWYQQTPGQGLQFLFEYFSETQRNKGNFPGRFSGRQFSNSRSEMNVSTLELGDSALYLCASSLDRGSSYNEQFFGPGTRLTVL.

This chain joins TRBV9 and TRBJ2-7, with TRBD1 identical over 10 bases. CDR3 length equals 14 residues. The germline V gene has CDR1 SGDLS and CDR2 YYNGEE. The V gene end was trimmed by 4 bases and the J gene end by 3 bases; junction bases not matched to a gene: 4. This CDR3 is CASSNGQGGYEQYV. In DNA form, the CDR3 reads TGTGCCAGCAGCAACGGACAGGGGGGCTACGAGCAGTACGTC.

This clonotype was observed once. The chain is built from TRBV7-2 and TRBJ2-5; either TRBD1 or TRBD2 may fit D (5 bases each). The CDR3 covers 13 residues. V dropped 4 bases and J dropped 5 bases, with 11 bases sitting between them. Germline values: CDR1 SGHTA, CDR2 FQGNSA. The CDR3, as DNA: TGTGCCAGCAGCTCGGACTGGGGGGAGACCCAGTACTTC. It encodes CASSSDWGETQYF. The full variable domain, rest sourced from reference TRBV7-2 and TRBJ2-5, is GAGVSQSPSNKVTEKGKDVELRCDPISGHTALYWYRQSLGQGLEFLIYFQGNSAPDKSGLPSDRFSAERTGGSVSTLTIQRTQQEDSAVYLCASSSDWGETQYFGPGTRLLVL.